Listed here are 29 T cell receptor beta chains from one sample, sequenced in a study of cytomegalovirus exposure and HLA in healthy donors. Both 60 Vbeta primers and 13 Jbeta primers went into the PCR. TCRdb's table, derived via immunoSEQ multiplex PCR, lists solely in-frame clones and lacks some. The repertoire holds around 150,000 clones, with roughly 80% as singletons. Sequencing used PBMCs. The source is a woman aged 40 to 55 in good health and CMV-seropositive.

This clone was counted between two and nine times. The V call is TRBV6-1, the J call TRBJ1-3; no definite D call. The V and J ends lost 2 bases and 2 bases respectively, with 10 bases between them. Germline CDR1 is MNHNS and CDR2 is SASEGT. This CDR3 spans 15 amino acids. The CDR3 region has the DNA TGTGCCAGCAGTGAAAGTCGAGGTACTGGAAACACCATATATTTT. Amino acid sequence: CASSESRGTGNTIYF.

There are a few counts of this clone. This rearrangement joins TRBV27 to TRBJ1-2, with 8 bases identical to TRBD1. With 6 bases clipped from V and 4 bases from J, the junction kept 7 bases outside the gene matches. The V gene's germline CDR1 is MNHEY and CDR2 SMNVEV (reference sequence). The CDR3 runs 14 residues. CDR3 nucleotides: TGTGCCAGCAGGACGACAGGGGCAGGCTATGGCTACACCTTC. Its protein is CASRTTGAGYGYTF.

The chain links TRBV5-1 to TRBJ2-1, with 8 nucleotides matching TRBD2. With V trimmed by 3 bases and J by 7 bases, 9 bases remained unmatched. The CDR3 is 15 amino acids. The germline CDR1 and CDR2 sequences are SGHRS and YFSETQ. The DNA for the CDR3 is TGCGCCAGCAGCTCCTTAGCGGGAAGAGATAATGAGCAGTTCTTC. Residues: CASSSLAGRDNEQFF.

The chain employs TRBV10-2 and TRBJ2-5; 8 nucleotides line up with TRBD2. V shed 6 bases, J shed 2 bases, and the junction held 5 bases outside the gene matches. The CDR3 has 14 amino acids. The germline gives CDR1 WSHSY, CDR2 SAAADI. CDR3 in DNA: TGCGCCAGCAGGAGCGGGAGTGCGCAAGAGACCCAGTACTTC. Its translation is CASRSGSAQETQYF.

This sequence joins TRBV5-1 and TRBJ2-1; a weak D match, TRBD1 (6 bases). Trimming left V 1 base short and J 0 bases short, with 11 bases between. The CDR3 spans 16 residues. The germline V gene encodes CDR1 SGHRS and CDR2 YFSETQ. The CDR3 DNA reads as TGCGCCAGCAGCTTGCGGGCGGACAGCTCCTACAATGAGCAGTTCTTC. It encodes CASSLRADSSYNEQFF.

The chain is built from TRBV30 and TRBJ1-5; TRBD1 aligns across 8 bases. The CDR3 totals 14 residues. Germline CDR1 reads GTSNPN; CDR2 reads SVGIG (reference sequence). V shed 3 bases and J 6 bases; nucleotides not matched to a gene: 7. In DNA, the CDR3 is TGTGCCTGGAGCGACAGGGGTGGAAGTCAGCCCCAGCATTTT. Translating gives CAWSDRGGSQPQHF.

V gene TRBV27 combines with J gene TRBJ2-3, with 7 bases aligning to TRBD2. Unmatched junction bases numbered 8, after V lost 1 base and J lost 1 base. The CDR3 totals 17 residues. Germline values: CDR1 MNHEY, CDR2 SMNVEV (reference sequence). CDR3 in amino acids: CASSLYSRGVGTDTQYF. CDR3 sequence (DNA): TGTGCCAGCAGTTTATACTCTCGGGGGGTTGGCACAGATACGCAGTATTTT.

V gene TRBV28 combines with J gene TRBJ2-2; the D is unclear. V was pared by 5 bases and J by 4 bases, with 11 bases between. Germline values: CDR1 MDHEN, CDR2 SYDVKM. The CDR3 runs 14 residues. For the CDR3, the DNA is TGTGCCAGCAGTCCCCAACCGGTCACCGGGGAGCTGTTTTTT. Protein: CASSPQPVTGELFF.

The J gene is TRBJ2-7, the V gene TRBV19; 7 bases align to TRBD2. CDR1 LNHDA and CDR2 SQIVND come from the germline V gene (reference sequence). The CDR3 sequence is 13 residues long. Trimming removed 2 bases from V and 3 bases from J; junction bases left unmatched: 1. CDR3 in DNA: TGTGCCAGTAGTATAACTAGCGTCTACGAGCAGTACTTC. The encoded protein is CASSITSVYEQYF.

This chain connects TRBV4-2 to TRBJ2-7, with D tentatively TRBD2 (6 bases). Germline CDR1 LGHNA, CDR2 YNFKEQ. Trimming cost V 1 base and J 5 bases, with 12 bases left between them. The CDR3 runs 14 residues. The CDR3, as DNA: TGTGCCAGCAGCCAAGCGGAGGGTATCGACGAGCAGTACTTC. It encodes CASSQAEGIDEQYF.

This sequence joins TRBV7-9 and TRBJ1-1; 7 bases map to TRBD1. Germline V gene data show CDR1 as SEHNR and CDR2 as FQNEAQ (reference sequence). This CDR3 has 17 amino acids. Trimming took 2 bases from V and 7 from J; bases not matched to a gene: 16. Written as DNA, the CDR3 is TGTGCCAGCAGCTTATCAGTCCGAACGGGGACAGCGCGTGAAGCTTTCTTT. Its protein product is CASSLSVRTGTAREAFF.

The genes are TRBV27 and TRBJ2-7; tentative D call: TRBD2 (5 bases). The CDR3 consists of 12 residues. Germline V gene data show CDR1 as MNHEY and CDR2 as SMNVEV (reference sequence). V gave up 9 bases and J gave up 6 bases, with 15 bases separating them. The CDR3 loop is CASAPARGEQYF. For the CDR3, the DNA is TGTGCCAGTGCCCCAGCACGGGGCGAGCAGTACTTC.

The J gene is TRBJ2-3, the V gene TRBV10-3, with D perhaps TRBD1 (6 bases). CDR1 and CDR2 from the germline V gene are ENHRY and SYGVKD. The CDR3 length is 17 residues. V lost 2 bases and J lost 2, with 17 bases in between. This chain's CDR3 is CAISEGQPLSYTDTQYF. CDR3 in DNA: TGTGCCATCAGTGAGGGACAGCCCCTATCTTACACAGATACGCAGTATTTT.

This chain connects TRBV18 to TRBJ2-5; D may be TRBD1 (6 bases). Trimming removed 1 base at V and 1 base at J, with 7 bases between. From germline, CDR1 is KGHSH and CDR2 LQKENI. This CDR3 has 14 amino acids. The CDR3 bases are TGTGCCAGCTCACCACGCAGGGGCCAAGAGACCCAGTACTTC. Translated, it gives CASSPRRGQETQYF.

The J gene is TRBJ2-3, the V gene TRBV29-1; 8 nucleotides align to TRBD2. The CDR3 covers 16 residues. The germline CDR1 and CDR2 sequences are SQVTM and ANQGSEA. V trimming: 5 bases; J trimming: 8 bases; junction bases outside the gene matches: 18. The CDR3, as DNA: TGCAGCGTTCCACTCCCGGGACTAGGAAGAGTTGGTACGCAGTATTTT. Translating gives CSVPLPGLGRVGTQYF.

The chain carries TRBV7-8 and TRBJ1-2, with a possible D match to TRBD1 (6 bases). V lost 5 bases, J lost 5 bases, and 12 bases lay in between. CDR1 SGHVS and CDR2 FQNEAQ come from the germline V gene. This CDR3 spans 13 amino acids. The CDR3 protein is CASSPDSKYGYTF. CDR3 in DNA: TGTGCCAGCAGCCCGGACAGCAAATATGGCTACACCTTC. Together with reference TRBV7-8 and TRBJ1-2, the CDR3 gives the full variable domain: GAGVSQSPRYKVAKRGQDVALRCDPISGHVSLFWYQQALGQGPEFLTYFQNEAQLDKSGLPSDRFFAERPEGSVSTLKIQRTQQEDSAVYLCASSPDSKYGYTFGSGTRLTVV.

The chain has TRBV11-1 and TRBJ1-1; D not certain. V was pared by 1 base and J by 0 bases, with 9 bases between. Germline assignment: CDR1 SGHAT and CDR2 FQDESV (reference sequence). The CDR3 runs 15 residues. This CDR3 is CASSLERVLNTEAFF. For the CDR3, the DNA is TGTGCCAGCAGCTTAGAGAGGGTACTGAACACTGAAGCTTTCTTT.

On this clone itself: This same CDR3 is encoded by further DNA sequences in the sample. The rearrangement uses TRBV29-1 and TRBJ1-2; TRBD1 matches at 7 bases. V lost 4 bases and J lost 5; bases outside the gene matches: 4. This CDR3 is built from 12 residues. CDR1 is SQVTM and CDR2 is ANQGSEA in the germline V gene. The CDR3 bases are TGCAGCGTTGGAGACAGGGATTATGGCTACACCTTC. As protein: CSVGDRDYGYTF.

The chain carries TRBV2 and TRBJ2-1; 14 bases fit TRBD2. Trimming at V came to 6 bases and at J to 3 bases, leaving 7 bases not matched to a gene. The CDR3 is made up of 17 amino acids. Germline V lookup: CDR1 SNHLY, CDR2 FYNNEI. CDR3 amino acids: CASSHGLAGGLYNEQFF. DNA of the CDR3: TGTGCCAGCAGCCATGGACTAGCGGGAGGTCTCTACAATGAGCAGTTCTTC. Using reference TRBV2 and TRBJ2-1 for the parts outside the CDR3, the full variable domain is EPEVTQTPSHQVTQMGQEVILRCVPISNHLYFYWYRQILGQKVEFLVSFYNNEISEKSEIFDDQFSVERPDGSNFTLKIRSTKLEDSAMYFCASSHGLAGGLYNEQFFGPGTRLTVL.

The CDR3 DNA sequence: TGTGCCAGCACCGGTTACGATGAGCAGTTCTTC. Translated: CASTGYDEQFF. This chain uses TRBV19 with TRBJ2-1; D gene uncertain. CDR1 and CDR2 from the germline V gene are LNHDA and SQIVND (reference sequence). V lost 9 bases and J 8 bases, leaving 11 bases between the germline ends. This CDR3 has 11 residues.

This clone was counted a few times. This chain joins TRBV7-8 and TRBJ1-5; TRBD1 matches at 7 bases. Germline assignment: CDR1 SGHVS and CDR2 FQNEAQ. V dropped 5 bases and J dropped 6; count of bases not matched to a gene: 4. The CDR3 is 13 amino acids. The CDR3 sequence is CASSQRGRQPQHF. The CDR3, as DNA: TGTGCCAGCAGCCAAAGGGGGCGTCAGCCCCAGCATTTT.

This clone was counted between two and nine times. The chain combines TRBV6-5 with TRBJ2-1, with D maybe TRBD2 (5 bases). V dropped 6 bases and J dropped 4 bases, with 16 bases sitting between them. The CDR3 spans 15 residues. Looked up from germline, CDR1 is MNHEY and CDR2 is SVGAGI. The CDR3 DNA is TGTGCCAGCAGACCGTCGGCGGGCCTATACAATGAGCAGTTCTTC. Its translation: CASRPSAGLYNEQFF.

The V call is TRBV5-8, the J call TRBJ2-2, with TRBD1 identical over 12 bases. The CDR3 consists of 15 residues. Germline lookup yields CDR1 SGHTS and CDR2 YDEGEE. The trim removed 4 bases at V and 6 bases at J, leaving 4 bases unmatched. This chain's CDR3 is CASSRGQGAAGELFF. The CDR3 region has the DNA TGTGCCAGCAGCAGGGGACAGGGGGCGGCCGGGGAGCTGTTTTTT.

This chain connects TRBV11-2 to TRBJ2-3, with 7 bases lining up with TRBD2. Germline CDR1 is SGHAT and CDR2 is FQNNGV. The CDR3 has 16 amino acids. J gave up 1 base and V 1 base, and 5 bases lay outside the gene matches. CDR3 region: CASSLVAGVGTDTQYF. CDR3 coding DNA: TGTGCCAGCAGCTTAGTTGCGGGAGTGGGCACAGATACGCAGTATTTT.

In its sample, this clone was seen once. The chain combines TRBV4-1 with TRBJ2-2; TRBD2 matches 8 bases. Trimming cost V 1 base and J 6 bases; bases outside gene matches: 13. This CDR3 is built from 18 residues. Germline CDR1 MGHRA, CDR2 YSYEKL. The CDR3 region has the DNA TGCGCCAGCAGCCAAGTTAATCCGGGACTAGGACTAGCCGGGGAGCTGTTTTTT. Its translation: CASSQVNPGLGLAGELFF.

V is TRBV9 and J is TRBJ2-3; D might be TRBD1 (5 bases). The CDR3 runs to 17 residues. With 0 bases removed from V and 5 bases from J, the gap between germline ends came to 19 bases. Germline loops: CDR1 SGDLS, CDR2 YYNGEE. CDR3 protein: CASSVEGRVMGQDTQYF. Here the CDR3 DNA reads TGTGCCAGCAGCGTAGAAGGGCGAGTGATGGGGCAAGATACGCAGTATTTT.

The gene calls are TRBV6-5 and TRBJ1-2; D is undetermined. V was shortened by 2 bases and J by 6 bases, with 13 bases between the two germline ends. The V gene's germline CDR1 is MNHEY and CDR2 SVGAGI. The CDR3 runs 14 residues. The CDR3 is CASSYGRYSNGYTF. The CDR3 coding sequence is TGTGCCAGCAGTTACGGGAGGTATTCAAATGGCTACACCTTC.

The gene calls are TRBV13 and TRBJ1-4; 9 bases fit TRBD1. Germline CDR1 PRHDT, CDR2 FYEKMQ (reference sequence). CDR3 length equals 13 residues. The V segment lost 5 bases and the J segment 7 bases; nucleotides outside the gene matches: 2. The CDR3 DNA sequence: TGTGCCAGCAGCGCGACAGGGGGTGAAAAACTGTTTTTT. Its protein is CASSATGGEKLFF.

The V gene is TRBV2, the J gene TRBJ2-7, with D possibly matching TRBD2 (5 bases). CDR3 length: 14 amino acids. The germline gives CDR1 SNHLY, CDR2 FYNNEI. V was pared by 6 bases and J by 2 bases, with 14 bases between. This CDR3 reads CASRPGRGTYEQYF. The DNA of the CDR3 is TGTGCCAGCAGACCCGGCCGGGGTACCTACGAGCAGTACTTC.